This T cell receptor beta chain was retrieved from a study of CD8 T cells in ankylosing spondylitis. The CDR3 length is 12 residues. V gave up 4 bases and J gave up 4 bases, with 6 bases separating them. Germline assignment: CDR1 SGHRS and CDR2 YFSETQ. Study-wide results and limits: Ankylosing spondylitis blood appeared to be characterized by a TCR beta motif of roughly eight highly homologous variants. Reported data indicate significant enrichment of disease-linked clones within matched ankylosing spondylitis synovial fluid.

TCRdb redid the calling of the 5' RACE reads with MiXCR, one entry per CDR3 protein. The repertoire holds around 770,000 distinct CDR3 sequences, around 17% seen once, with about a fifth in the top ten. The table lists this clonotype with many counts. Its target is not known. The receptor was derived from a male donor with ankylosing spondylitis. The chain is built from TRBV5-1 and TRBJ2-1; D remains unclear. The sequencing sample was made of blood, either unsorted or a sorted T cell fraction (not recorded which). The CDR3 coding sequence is TGCGCCAGCAGCGGGCAGTACAATGAGCAGTTCTTC. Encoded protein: CASSGQYNEQFF.